This T cell receptor beta chain was obtained from a study of post-analysis software for immune sequencing data. Background on the study: Clinical courses comprised relapsing-remitting, secondary progressive and progressive-relapsing multiple sclerosis. Study-wide results and caveats: Patients carried several TRBV segments more frequently than controls did, and TRBV5-6, TRBV5-1 and TRBV20-1 were among them. Multiple sclerosis patients showed significantly lower normalized Chao1 diversity than controls did. With F measure, samples from one preparation batch clustered together strongly.

In regard to this clonotype: The antigen remains unidentified.

There are 16 residues in the CDR3. Trimming took 4 bases from V and 5 from J; bases not matched to a gene: 11. Germline V gives CDR1 SGDLS, CDR2 YYNGEE. The library was made from cDNA and included unique molecular identifiers. Yield was 450,000 to 650,000 cDNA molecules from approximately 0.95 to 9.8 million T cells. TCRdb reanalysed the PCR reads using MiXCR and keeps one entry per CDR3 protein. Of about 770,000 distinct CDR3 sequences in the sample, 35% to 55% were seen once. The sample was blood. This TCR was recovered from a girl aged 10-17 years with multiple sclerosis. The chain employs TRBV9 and TRBJ2-7; 11 bases align to TRBD2. In DNA form, the CDR3 reads TGTGCCAGCAGCCCGGGACTAGCGGAGGGGAGAAACGAGCAGTACTTC. It translates to CASSPGLAEGRNEQYF.